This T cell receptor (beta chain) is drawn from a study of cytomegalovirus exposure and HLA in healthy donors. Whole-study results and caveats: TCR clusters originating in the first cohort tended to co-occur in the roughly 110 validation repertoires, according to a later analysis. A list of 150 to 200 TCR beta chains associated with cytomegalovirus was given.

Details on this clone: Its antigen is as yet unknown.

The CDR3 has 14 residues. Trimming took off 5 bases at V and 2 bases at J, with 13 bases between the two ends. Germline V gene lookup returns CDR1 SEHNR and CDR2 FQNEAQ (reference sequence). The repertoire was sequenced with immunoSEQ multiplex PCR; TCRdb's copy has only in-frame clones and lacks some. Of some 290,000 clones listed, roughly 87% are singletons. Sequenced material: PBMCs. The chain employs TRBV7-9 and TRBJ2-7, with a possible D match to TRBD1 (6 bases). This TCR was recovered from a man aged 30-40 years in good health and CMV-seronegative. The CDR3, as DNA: TGTGCCAGCAGCCCCGGGACACTCGCCTACGAGCAGTACTTC. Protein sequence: CASSPGTLAYEQYF.